A selection of T cell receptor beta chains follows, all from one sample in a study of shared clonotypes between healthy human individuals. This table comes from immunoSEQ multiplex PCR, and its TCRdb copy is limited to in-frame clones, with some not included. The sample contains some 660,000 clones, around four fifths of which appear only once. Sequencing input: memory CD4+ T cells sorted from blood. These receptors were obtained from a woman in her 30s in good health. Both conserved end residues are part of each CDR3. The order of the fields is clone size, J gene, D gene, V gene, CDR3 protein, CDR3 DNA. The D gene is left open where the match is weak. Only some rows state a clone size, as once, few, many or a class for expanded clones.

- | TRBJ1-1 | TRBD1 | TRBV9 | CASSPRQGANTEAFF | TGTGCCAGCAGCCCGAGACAGGGGGCGAACACTGAAGCTTTCTTT
- | TRBJ2-4 | TRBD1 | TRBV2 | CASSVRTGVNIQYF | TGTGCCAGCAGTGTCCGGACAGGGGTGAACATTCAGTACTTC
few | TRBJ2-5 | - | TRBV2 | CASTGRPQETQYF | TGTGCCAGCACTGGTCGGCCCCAAGAGACCCAGTACTTC
- | TRBJ2-2 | - | TRBV6-6 | CASCPLATTGELFF | TGTGCCAGCTGTCCGCTAGCGACTACCGGGGAGCTGTTTTTT
- | TRBJ2-7 | TRBD2 | TRBV10-3 | CAISASSGSNYEQYF | TGTGCCATCAGTGCATCCAGCGGGAGCAACTACGAGCAGTACTTC
- | TRBJ1-4 | TRBD1 | TRBV5-1 | CASSPMGQGVGGEKLFF | TGCGCCAGCAGCCCGATGGGACAGGGCGTCGGCGGGGAAAAACTGTTTTTT
- | TRBJ1-2 | - | TRBV6-1 | CASSEAGVYGYTF | TGTGCCAGCAGTGAAGCGGGGGTCTATGGCTACACCTTC
- | TRBJ2-7 | TRBD2 | TRBV27 | CASSNPGSGNSYEQYF | TGTGCCAGCAGTAATCCCGGAAGCGGGAACTCCTACGAGCAGTACTTC
- | TRBJ1-2 | - | TRBV27 | CASSAYTGAYGYTF | TGTGCCAGCAGTGCTTATACCGGGGCCTATGGCTACACCTTC
- | TRBJ1-5 | - | TRBV28 | CASRTQTWAQHF | TGTGCCAGCAGGACTCAGACCTGGGCCCAGCATTTT
few | TRBJ1-5 | - | TRBV18 | CASSTGTGDSNQPQHF | TGTGCCAGCTCAACTGGAACAGGTGATAGCAATCAGCCCCAGCATTTT
- | TRBJ2-7 | - | TRBV5-4 | CASSYSGGGKYEQYF | TGTGCCAGCAGCTACTCCGGAGGGGGCAAGTACGAGCAGTACTTC
- | TRBJ2-2 | - | TRBV6-6 | CASSYSGTGELFF | TGTGCCAGCAGTTACTCGGGTACCGGGGAGCTGTTTTTT
once | TRBJ2-1 | - | TRBV10-3 | CAIRDPTNPYNEQFF | TGTGCCATCAGAGATCCTACTAATCCTTACAATGAGCAGTTCTTC
- | TRBJ2-1 | - | TRBV10-3 | CAISGDANEQFF | TGTGCCATCAGTGGTGACGCCAATGAGCAGTTCTTC
- | TRBJ1-5 | - | TRBV18 | CASSSGSDQPQHF | TGTGCCAGCTCATCAGGGTCGGATCAGCCCCAGCATTTT
- | TRBJ2-5 | - | TRBV7-9 | CASSLGHWETQYF | TGTGCCAGCAGCTTAGGACACTGGGAGACCCAGTACTTC
few | TRBJ2-5 | - | TRBV7-2 | CASTRSRGGWETQYF | TGTGCCAGCACGCGAAGTCGGGGAGGTTGGGAGACCCAGTACTTC
- | TRBJ1-2 | TRBD1 | TRBV4-1 | CASSQGTGGWGYTF | TGCGCCAGCAGCCAAGGGACAGGGGGCTGGGGCTACACCTTC
few | TRBJ1-5 | - | TRBV5-1 | CASSLDGGHNQPQHF | TGCGCCAGCAGCTTGGATGGGGGCCACAATCAGCCCCAGCATTTT
- | TRBJ1-1 | - | TRBV6-5 | CASSQQGGGAEAFF | TGTGCCAGCAGTCAACAGGGTGGGGGGGCTGAAGCTTTCTTT
- | TRBJ1-2 | TRBD1 | TRBV28 | CASTQFPGQNYGYTF | TGTGCCAGCACTCAATTTCCGGGACAGAACTATGGCTACACCTTC
- | TRBJ2-5 | TRBD1 | TRBV19 | CASSMDRGRETQYF | TGTGCCAGTAGTATGGACAGGGGGCGGGAGACCCAGTACTTC
- | TRBJ2-1 | TRBD2 | TRBV29-1 | CSVDGTSGPRYNEQFF | TGCAGCGTTGACGGAACTAGCGGGCCCCGCTACAATGAGCAGTTCTTC
- | TRBJ1-2 | TRBD1 | TRBV7-8 | CASNSGDRANYGYTF | TGTGCCAGCAACTCAGGGGACAGGGCTAACTATGGCTACACCTTC
few | TRBJ1-4 | - | TRBV7-2 | CASSSLRAAGEKLFF | TGTGCCAGCAGCTCTCTCAGGGCCGCGGGGGAAAAACTGTTTTTT
- | TRBJ1-5 | - | TRBV4-2 | CASSQEGQPQHF | TGTGCCAGCAGCCAAGAAGGTCAGCCCCAGCATTTT
- | TRBJ2-7 | TRBD2 | TRBV5-1 | CASRGGAVSYEQYF | TGCGCCAGCAGGGGAGGGGCGGTATCCTACGAGCAGTACTTC
many | TRBJ2-3 | TRBD2 | TRBV27 | CASSFKRDSVSSTDTQYF | TGTGCCAGCAGTTTTAAGCGGGACTCCGTTTCTAGCACAGATACGCAGTATTTT
- | TRBJ2-7 | TRBD1 | TRBV19 | CASSDRLNRGSYEQYF | TGTGCCAGTAGTGACCGTCTAAACAGGGGATCCTACGAGCAGTACTTC
few | TRBJ2-4 | - | TRBV27 | CASSLGPKNIQYF | TGTGCCAGCAGTTTGGGTCCCAAAAACATTCAGTACTTC
- | TRBJ2-7 | TRBD2 | TRBV6-6 | CASSTVTSGSFHEQYF | TGTGCCAGCAGTACCGTGACTAGCGGGAGTTTTCACGAGCAGTACTTC
- | TRBJ2-7 | TRBD2 | TRBV9 | CASSAPRSGTSDYEQYF | TGTGCCAGCAGCGCCCCTCGCTCCGGGACTAGCGACTACGAGCAGTACTTC
- | TRBJ1-1 | - | TRBV6-5 | CASSYREGTEAFF | TGTGCCAGCAGTTACAGGGAGGGCACTGAAGCTTTCTTT
- | TRBJ1-1 | - | TRBV18 | CASSTGGTEAFF | TGTGCCAGCTCAACGGGCGGAACTGAAGCTTTCTTT
once | TRBJ2-1 | - | TRBV5-1 | CASSPPSDEQFF | TGCGCCAGCAGCCCACCCTCAGATGAGCAGTTCTTC
few | TRBJ2-3 | TRBD2 | TRBV11-2 | CASSPVSLAGSGDTQYF | TGTGCCAGCAGCCCCGTTAGTTTAGCGGGATCAGGAGATACGCAGTATTTT
few | TRBJ2-2 | TRBD1 | TRBV28 | CASRGQGGTGELFF | TGTGCCAGCAGGGGACAGGGAGGCACCGGGGAGCTGTTTTTT
- | TRBJ2-7 | - | TRBV10-3 | CAIRSSKGNYEQYF | TGTGCCATCAGGTCAAGTAAGGGGAACTACGAGCAGTACTTC
- | TRBJ2-1 | - | TRBV7-6 | CASSLPQASYNEQFF | TGTGCCAGCAGCTTACCCCAGGCATCCTACAATGAGCAGTTCTTC
- | TRBJ1-5 | - | TRBV11-2 | CASSPQNDQPQHF | TGTGCCAGCAGCCCCCAAAATGATCAGCCCCAGCATTTT
- | TRBJ2-7 | TRBD1 | TRBV7-9 | CASSFGQGSYEQYF | TGTGCCAGCAGCTTCGGACAGGGGTCCTACGAGCAGTACTTC
many | TRBJ1-1 | - | TRBV5-1 | CARYVNEGIQMNTEAFF | TGCGCCCGCTACGTAAACGAGGGGATCCAAATGAACACTGAAGCTTTCTTT
- | TRBJ2-1 | - | TRBV27 | CASSRPTHYNEQFF | TGTGCCAGCAGCCGACCAACCCACTACAATGAGCAGTTCTTC
- | TRBJ2-7 | TRBD2 | TRBV10-3 | CAIRGTSGSIEQYF | TGTGCCATCAGGGGGACTAGCGGGAGTATCGAGCAGTACTTC
few | TRBJ1-1 | - | TRBV15 | CATSRELWGTSAFF | TGTGCCACCAGCAGAGAGTTATGGGGGACTTCAGCTTTCTTT
- | TRBJ1-2 | - | TRBV30 | CAWKRDYGYTF | TGTGCCTGGAAGAGGGACTATGGCTACACCTTC
- | TRBJ2-7 | TRBD2 | TRBV6-5 | CASVGLAGTYEQYF | TGTGCCTCCGTTGGACTAGCGGGGACCTACGAGCAGTACTTC
- | TRBJ1-5 | - | TRBV6-1 | CASSWSPERNQPQHF | TGTGCCAGCAGTTGGTCCCCAGAGCGCAATCAGCCCCAGCATTTT
- | TRBJ2-2 | - | TRBV28 | CASLHPVGNGELFF | TGTGCCAGCCTCCACCCCGTTGGAAACGGGGAGCTGTTTTTT
- | TRBJ2-1 | - | TRBV11-2 | CASSQGGNNEQFF | TGTGCCAGCAGCCAAGGGGGTAACAATGAGCAGTTCTTC
- | TRBJ2-7 | - | TRBV5-1 | CASSLDAVFEQYF | TGCGCCAGCAGCTTGGACGCGGTGTTCGAGCAGTACTTC
- | TRBJ1-2 | - | TRBV18 | CASSNGPTRAGYTF | TGTGCCAGCTCTAACGGGCCTACCAGGGCGGGCTACACCTTC